Listed here are 21 T cell receptor beta chains from one sample, sequenced in a study of cytotoxic CD8 clonotypes in ibrutinib-treated CLL (dated by TCRdb to about 2021). The library was produced with the immunoSEQ multiplex PCR assay. TCRdb retrieved this table from immuneACCESS and kept in-frame rearrangements only. Not all clones are present; in checked studies, unresolved V genes account for under half, and no reason is known for the remainder. The sample data list about 84,000 clones, and around 84% of these were observed just once. 5.4% of the sample comes from the top ten. This material consisted of PBMCs, taken before ibrutinib treatment. Receptor source: a human donor with chronic lymphocytic leukemia.

The chain carries TRBV4-2 and TRBJ2-1, with D possibly matching TRBD1 (5 bases). The CDR3 is 16 amino acids. In germline, CDR1 is LGHNA, CDR2 YNFKEQ. Trimming took off 0 bases at V and 5 bases at J, with 14 bases between the two ends. The CDR3 DNA sequence: TGTGCCAGCAGCCAAGAAGGGGTTACGGTTAACAATGAGCAGTTCTTC. The encoded protein is CASSQEGVTVNNEQFF.

In this sample, this clone turned up once. This chain uses TRBV7-9 with TRBJ1-5; D perhaps matches TRBD1 (6 bases). Germline CDR1 reads SEHNR; CDR2 reads FQNEAQ (reference sequence). The V end was cut by 5 bases, the J end by 10 bases, with 15 bases between. This CDR3 contains 13 residues. This chain's CDR3 is CASSPVAGAPQHF. CDR3 DNA: TGTGCCAGCAGCCCAGTCGCAGGGGCCCCCCAGCATTTT.

This clone was observed a single time. The genes are TRBV4-3 and TRBJ2-5, with 11 positions matching TRBD2. V lost 2 bases, J lost 7 bases, and 9 bases stayed unmatched. The germline gives CDR1 LGHNA, CDR2 YSLEER. This CDR3 contains 16 residues. The CDR3 here is CASSQSRLAGLGTQYF. The DNA for the CDR3 is TGCGCCAGCAGCCAATCCAGACTAGCGGGACTCGGGACCCAGTACTTC.

The V call is TRBV6-1, the J call TRBJ1-2; D unclear. Per germline, CDR1 MNHNS and CDR2 SASEGT. V was cut by 5 bases and J by 10 bases, with 11 bases left in between. The CDR3 runs to 11 residues. CDR3 nucleotides: TGTGCCAGCAGTACGGACCGCACCTACACCTTC. Translated, it gives CASSTDRTYTF.

V is TRBV6-1 and J is TRBJ2-7; 7 bases match TRBD1. The CDR3 has 15 residues. CDR1 MNHNS and CDR2 SASEGT come from the germline V gene. Trimming took 6 bases from V and 3 from J; bases not matched to a gene: 11. CDR3 amino acids: CASSPDRPTLYEQYF. CDR3 nucleotide sequence: TGTGCCAGCAGCCCGGACAGGCCGACCCTCTACGAGCAGTACTTC.

The chain is built from TRBV7-9 and TRBJ1-4; D remains ambiguous. The V end lost 1 base, the J end lost 9 bases, and 6 bases lay between the germline ends. The CDR3 extends over 12 amino acids. Germline-derived CDR1 and CDR2 are SEHNR and FQNEAQ (reference sequence). The DNA for the CDR3 is TGTGCCAGCAGCTTAGTAAGCCAAAAACTGTTTTTT. The encoded protein is CASSLVSQKLFF.

The chain has TRBV10-1 and TRBJ2-5, with unresolved D. Germline V CDR1 and CDR2: WNHNN, SYGVQD (reference sequence). The CDR3 sequence is 12 residues long. Between the trimmed V and J ends, which lost 0 bases and 7 bases, there was a span of 6 bases. The CDR3 coding sequence is TGCGCCAGCAGTGAGTCGACGGGGACCCAGTACTTC. Encoded protein: CASSESTGTQYF.

The genes are TRBV7-3 and TRBJ1-5; no clear D. The CDR3 extends over 15 amino acids. The V end lost 5 bases, the J end lost 3 bases, and 14 bases lay between the germline ends. CDR1 is SGHTA and CDR2 is FQGTGA in the germline V gene. CDR3 nucleotide sequence: TGTGCCAGCAGCCCCTCCGGAGGACTCAATCAGCCCCAGCATTTT. This translates into CASSPSGGLNQPQHF.

This clone has a handful of counts. The V call is TRBV5-4, the J call TRBJ2-1; a weak D match, TRBD1 (7 bases). Trimming shortened V by 4 bases and J by 4 bases, and 18 bases separated the two germline ends. CDR3 length: 16 amino acids. Germline V CDR1 and CDR2: SGHNT, YYREEE (reference sequence). The CDR3: CASSPPGGPGYNEQFF. The CDR3 nucleotides read TGTGCCAGCAGCCCACCAGGGGGGCCGGGATACAATGAGCAGTTCTTC.

The chain recombines TRBV27 with TRBJ2-5; 9 positions agree with TRBD1. The junction had 7 bases not matched to a gene; V was cut back by 3 bases and J by 5 bases. The CDR3 sequence is 15 residues long. CDR1 and CDR2 from the germline V gene are MNHEY and SMNVEV (reference sequence). Written as DNA, the CDR3 is TGTGCCAGCAGTTTTTGGAGACAGGGGGAGGAGACCCAGTACTTC. Translation gives CASSFWRQGEETQYF.

J is TRBJ2-5 and V is TRBV7-8, with D unclear. Germline loops: CDR1 SGHVS, CDR2 FQNEAQ. Trimming shortened V by 6 bases and J by 5 bases, and 13 bases separated the two germline ends. CDR3 length: 13 amino acids. The CDR3 reads CASRSILIETQYF. Written as DNA, the CDR3 is TGTGCCAGCAGGTCAATCCTAATCGAGACCCAGTACTTC.

J is TRBJ2-7 and V is TRBV19; D may be TRBD1 (7 bases). V shed 7 bases and J shed 0 bases, with 13 bases lying between them. This CDR3 has 14 residues. Looked up from germline, CDR1 is LNHDA and CDR2 is SQIVND (reference sequence). This CDR3 is CASTRGADSYEQYF. The CDR3, as DNA: TGTGCCAGTACCAGGGGGGCGGACTCCTACGAGCAGTACTTC. The whole variable domain, remainder taken from reference TRBV19 and TRBJ2-7, is DGGITQSPKYLFRKEGQNVTLSCEQNLNHDAMYWYRQDPGQGLRLIYYSQIVNDFQKGDIAEGYSVSREKKESFPLTVTSAQKNPTAFYLCASTRGADSYEQYFGPGTRLTVT.

The chain employs TRBV6-6 and TRBJ1-1; no reliable D call. V gave up 2 bases and J gave up 0 bases, with 4 bases separating them. Germline V gene sequence: CDR1 MNHNY, CDR2 SVGAGI (reference sequence). CDR3 size: 13 residues. CDR3 bases: TGTGCCAGCAGTTACAAGCTGAACACTGAAGCTTTCTTT. This encodes CASSYKLNTEAFF.

In its sample, this clone was seen a few times. The chain joins TRBV4-1 to TRBJ2-5; D may be TRBD2 (7 bases). V shed 4 bases and J shed 3 bases, with 21 bases lying between them. Per germline, CDR1 MGHRA and CDR2 YSYEKL. This CDR3 is built from 17 residues. The DNA of the CDR3 is TGCGCCAGCAGCCCCACGAGTGGGGGGGGCGCGGAAGAGACCCAGTACTTC. This translates into CASSPTSGGGAEETQYF.

This clone is medium-sized. The CDR3 region is CSVEKDFYGYTF. CDR3 nucleotide sequence: TGCAGCGTTGAAAAGGATTTCTATGGCTACACCTTC. The chain joins TRBV29-1 to TRBJ1-2, with D uncertain. Trimming shortened V by 2 bases and J by 4 bases, and 8 bases separated the two germline ends. This CDR3 has 12 amino acids. Looked up from germline, CDR1 is SQVTM and CDR2 is ANQGSEA. The full variable domain, its missing parts supplied by reference TRBV29-1 and TRBJ1-2, is SAVISQKPSRDICQRGTSLTIQCQVDSQVTMMFWYRQQPGQSLTLIATANQGSEATYESGFVIDKFPISRPNLTFSTLTVSNMSPEDSSIYLCSVEKDFYGYTFGSGTRLTVV.

The chain couples TRBV9 to TRBJ2-1, with TRBD2 identical over 12 bases. CDR1 SGDLS and CDR2 YYNGEE come from the germline V gene. V dropped 1 base and J dropped 2; count of bases not matched to a gene: 4. The CDR3 spans 17 residues. CDR3 DNA sequence: TGTGCCAGCAGCGTACGACTAGCGGGAGAACCCTACAATGAGCAGTTCTTC. This encodes CASSVRLAGEPYNEQFF.

This clone is termed medium-sized. V gene TRBV6-4 combines with J gene TRBJ2-3; 9 positions agree with TRBD1. Germline values: CDR1 MRHNA, CDR2 SNTAGT. The CDR3 contains 15 residues. The J segment lost 1 base and the V segment lost 6 bases, leaving 5 bases of the junction unmatched. The CDR3: CASRRTGDGTDTQYF. As DNA, the CDR3 is TGTGCCAGCAGAAGGACAGGGGACGGCACAGATACGCAGTATTTT.

The CDR3 spells CASSSTTGTGANVLTF. The CDR3 nucleotides read TGTGCCAGCAGCTCGACGACAGGGACGGGGGCCAACGTCCTGACTTTC. This chain uses TRBV7-3 with TRBJ2-6; TRBD1 matches 7 bases. J lost 4 bases, V lost 4 bases, and 7 bases had no gene match. The CDR3 totals 16 residues. Germline values: CDR1 SGHTA, CDR2 FQGTGA.

A single count supports this clone. This chain joins TRBV11-3 and TRBJ2-2; D may be TRBD2 (6 bases). V lost 1 base and J lost 6, with 15 bases in between. The CDR3 extends over 16 amino acids. CDR1 is SGHNT, CDR2 YENEEA, per germline. For the CDR3, the DNA is TGTGCCAGCAGCTTAGCAGTATATAGGGAGGCCGGGGAGCTGTTTTTT. Amino acids: CASSLAVYREAGELFF.

The chain uses TRBV5-1 and TRBJ2-1; 9 bases are a match to TRBD2. This CDR3 contains 18 residues. V dropped 4 bases and J dropped 4; count of bases not matched to a gene: 15. The germline CDR1 and CDR2 sequences are SGHRS and YFSETQ. The CDR3 region has the DNA TGCGCCAGCAGCCCGGGCTACATAGCGGGAGCCGCATACAATGAGCAGTTCTTC. Its protein is CASSPGYIAGAAYNEQFF.

This clone was counted once. This chain uses TRBV10-1 with TRBJ2-1; TRBD2 matches at 10 bases. Germline lookup yields CDR1 WNHNN and CDR2 SYGVQD (reference sequence). With V trimmed by 9 bases and J by 8 bases, 13 bases remained unmatched. The CDR3 has 15 amino acids. The CDR3 region is CASGRTSGKGHEQFF. Here the CDR3 DNA reads TGCGCCAGTGGAAGGACTAGCGGCAAAGGCCATGAGCAGTTCTTC.